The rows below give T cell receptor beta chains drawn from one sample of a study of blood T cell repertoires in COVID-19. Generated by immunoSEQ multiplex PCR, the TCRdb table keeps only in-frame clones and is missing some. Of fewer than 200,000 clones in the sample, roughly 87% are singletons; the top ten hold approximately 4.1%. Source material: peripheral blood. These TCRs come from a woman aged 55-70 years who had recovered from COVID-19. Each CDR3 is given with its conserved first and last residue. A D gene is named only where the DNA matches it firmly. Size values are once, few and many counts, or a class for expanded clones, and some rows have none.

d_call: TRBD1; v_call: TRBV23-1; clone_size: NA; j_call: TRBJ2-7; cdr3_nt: TGCGCCAGCAGTCAAAGACAGGGGGTGATCCCCTACGAGCAGTACTTC; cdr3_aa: CASSQRQGVIPYEQYF
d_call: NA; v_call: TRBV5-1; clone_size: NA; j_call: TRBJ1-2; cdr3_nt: TGCGCCAGCAGCCCCCCGGGGGGCGATGGCTACACCTTC; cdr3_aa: CASSPPGGDGYTF
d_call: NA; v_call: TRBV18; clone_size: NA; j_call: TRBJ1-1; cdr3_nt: TGTGCCAGCTCACCACCTGAACGACAGCCGAACACTGAAGCTTTCTTT; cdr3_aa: CASSPPERQPNTEAFF
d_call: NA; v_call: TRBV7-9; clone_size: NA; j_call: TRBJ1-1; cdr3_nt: TGTGCCAGCAGCTTTGCTTTGGGGGGCACTGAAGCTTTCTTT; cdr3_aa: CASSFALGGTEAFF
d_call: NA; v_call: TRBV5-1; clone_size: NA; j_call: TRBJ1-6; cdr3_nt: TGCGCCAGCAGCTTGTTCGGACTCCCAGGGGAAAATTCACCCCTCCACTTT; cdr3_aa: CASSLFGLPGENSPLHF
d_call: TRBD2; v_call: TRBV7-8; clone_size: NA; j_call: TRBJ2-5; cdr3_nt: TGTGCCAGCAGTTTAACCCCGGGAGGAGGAAGCATTGAGACCCAGTACTTC; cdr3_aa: CASSLTPGGGSIETQYF
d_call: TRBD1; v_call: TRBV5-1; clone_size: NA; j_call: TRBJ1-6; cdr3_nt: TGCGCCAGCAGCTTGACAGGGGATTCACCCCTCCACTTT; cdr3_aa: CASSLTGDSPLHF
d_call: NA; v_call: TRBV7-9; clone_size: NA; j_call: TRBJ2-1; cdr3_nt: TGTGCCAGCAGCTTAGTTGCGACAGGAGAGCAGTTCTTC; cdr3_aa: CASSLVATGEQFF
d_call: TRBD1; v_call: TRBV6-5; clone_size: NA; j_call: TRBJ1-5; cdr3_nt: TGTGCCAGCCGGAAAGGGACAGGCGGCAATCAGCCCCAGCATTTT; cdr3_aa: CASRKGTGGNQPQHF
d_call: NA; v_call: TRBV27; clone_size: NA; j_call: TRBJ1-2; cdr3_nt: TGTGCCAGCAGGGGGGGGCAGAATAACTATGGCTACACCTTC; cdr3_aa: CASRGGQNNYGYTF
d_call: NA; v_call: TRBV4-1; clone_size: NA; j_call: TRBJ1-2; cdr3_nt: TGCGCCAGCAGCAGGGCATCCGGGGGAGCTAACTATGGCTACACCTTC; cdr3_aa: CASSRASGGANYGYTF
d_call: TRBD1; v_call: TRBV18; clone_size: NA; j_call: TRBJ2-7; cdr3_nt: TGTGCCAGCTCACCTGGACAGGGTGGCGAGCAGTACTTC; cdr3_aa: CASSPGQGGEQYF
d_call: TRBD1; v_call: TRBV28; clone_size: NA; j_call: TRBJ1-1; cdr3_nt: TGTGCCAGCAGTTTAAGCTCAGGGGGCGCAGGGGAAGCTTTCTTT; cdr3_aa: CASSLSSGGAGEAFF
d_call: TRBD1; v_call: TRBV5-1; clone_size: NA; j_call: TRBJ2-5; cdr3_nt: TGCGCCAGCAGCTCGACAGGGGGCGGGGAGACCCAGTACTTC; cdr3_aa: CASSSTGGGETQYF
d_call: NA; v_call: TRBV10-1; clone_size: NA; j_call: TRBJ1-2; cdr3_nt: TGCGCCAGCAGTGGAAGGGGATCCTCCCGCGGTAGAGATGGCTACACCTTC; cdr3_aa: CASSGRGSSRGRDGYTF
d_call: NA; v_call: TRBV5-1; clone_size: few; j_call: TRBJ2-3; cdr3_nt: TGCGCCAGCAGCCAACAGGGATTCACTAGCACAGATACGCAGTATTTT; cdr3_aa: CASSQQGFTSTDTQYF
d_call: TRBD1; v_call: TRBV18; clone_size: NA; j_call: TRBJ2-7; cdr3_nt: TGTGCCAGCTCATATCTGTGGGGACAGGGGTCTGACGAGCAGTACTTC; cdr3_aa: CASSYLWGQGSDEQYF
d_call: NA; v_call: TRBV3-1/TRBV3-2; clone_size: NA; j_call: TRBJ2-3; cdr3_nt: TGTGCCAGCAGCCCCACGACCAGGGATACGCAGTATTTT; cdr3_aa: CASSPTTRDTQYF
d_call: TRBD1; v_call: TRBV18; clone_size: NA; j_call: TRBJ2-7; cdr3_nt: TGTGCCAGCTCACCCGGGACAGGGTCCTACGAGCAGTACTTC; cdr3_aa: CASSPGTGSYEQYF
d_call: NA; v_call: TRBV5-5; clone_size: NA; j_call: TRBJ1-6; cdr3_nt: TGTGCCAGCAGTCTGGATTGGGAGGGAGGGTCACCCCTCCACTTT; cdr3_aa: CASSLDWEGGSPLHF
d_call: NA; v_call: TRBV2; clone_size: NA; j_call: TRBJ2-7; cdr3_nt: TGTGCCAGCAGTGAAGCTGGCCGGGGCGAGCAGTACTTC; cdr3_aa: CASSEAGRGEQYF
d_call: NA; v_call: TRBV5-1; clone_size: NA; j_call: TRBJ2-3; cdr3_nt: TGCGCCAGCAGCTTGGCCGCCGGTGAGGATACGCAGTATTTT; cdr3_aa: CASSLAAGEDTQYF
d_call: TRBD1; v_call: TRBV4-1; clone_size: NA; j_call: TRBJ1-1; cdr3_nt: TGCGCCAGCAGCCAAGAAGGCACAGGGGGCACTGAAGCTTTCTTT; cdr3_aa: CASSQEGTGGTEAFF
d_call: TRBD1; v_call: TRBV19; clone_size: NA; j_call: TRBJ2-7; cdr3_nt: TGTGCCAGTAGTATAGCAGGGGGAAACGAGCAGTACTTC; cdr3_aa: CASSIAGGNEQYF
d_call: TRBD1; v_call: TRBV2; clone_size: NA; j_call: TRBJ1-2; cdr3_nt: TGTGCCAGCAGCCAGACAGGGTCTGGCTACACCTTC; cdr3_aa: CASSQTGSGYTF
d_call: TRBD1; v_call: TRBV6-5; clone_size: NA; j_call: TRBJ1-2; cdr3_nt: TGTGCCAGCAAGATACAGGGGGCTGTTTACGGCTACACCTTC; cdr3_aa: CASKIQGAVYGYTF
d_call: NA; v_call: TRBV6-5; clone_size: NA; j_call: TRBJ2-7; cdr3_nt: TGTGCCAGCGGTACGGGGGTTGTTTTCCTCGAGCAGTACTTC; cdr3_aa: CASGTGVVFLEQYF
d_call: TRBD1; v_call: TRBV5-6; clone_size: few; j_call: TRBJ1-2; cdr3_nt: TGTGCCAGCAGCTTGCCAGGGGGTGACTATGGCTACACCTTC; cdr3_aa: CASSLPGGDYGYTF
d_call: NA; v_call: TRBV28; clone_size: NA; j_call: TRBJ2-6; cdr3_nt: TGTGCCAGCACCCTCCGGGGGGCGCAGGGGGCCAACGTCCTGACTTTC; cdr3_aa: CASTLRGAQGANVLTF
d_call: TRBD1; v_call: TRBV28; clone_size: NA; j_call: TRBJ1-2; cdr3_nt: TGTGCCAGCAGTGTGGATCCGCAGGGGGCAGGGGGCTACACCTTC; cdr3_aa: CASSVDPQGAGGYTF
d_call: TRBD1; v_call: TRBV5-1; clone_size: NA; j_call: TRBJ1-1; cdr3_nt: TGCGCCAGCAGCTTGAAAGTGACAGGGGTCATGAACACTGAAGCTTTCTTT; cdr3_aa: CASSLKVTGVMNTEAFF
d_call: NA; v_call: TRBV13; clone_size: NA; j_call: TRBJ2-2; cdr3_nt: TGTGCCAGCAGCTTAGGACAGGTTAACACCGGGGAGCTGTTTTTT; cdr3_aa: CASSLGQVNTGELFF
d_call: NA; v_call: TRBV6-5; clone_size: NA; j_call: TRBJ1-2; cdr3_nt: TGTGCCAGCTTCTACTGGTGTGGCTACACCTTC; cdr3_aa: CASFYWCGYTF
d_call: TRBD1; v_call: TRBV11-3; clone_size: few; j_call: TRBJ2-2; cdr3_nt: TGTGCCAGCAGCTTCTACAGGGGGGCGGACACCGGGGAGCTGTTTTTT; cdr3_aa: CASSFYRGADTGELFF
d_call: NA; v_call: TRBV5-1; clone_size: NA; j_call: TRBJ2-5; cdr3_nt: TGCGCCAGCAGCTGGGGTCGGCAGGGGGGAGAGACCCAGTACTTC; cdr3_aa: CASSWGRQGGETQYF
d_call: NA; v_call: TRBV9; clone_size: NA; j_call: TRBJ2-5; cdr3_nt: TGTGCCAGCAGCGTAGAAGCCTCACAGCCCCAGTACTTC; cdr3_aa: CASSVEASQPQYF
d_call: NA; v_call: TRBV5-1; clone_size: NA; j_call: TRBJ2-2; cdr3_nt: TGCGCCAGCAGCTTGGGAATATCAGGGACCGGGGAGCTGTTTTTT; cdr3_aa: CASSLGISGTGELFF
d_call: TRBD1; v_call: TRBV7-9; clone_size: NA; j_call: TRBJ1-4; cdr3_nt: TGTGCCAGCAGCTCCAATAAGGGGGCGGGGGAAAAACTGTTTTTT; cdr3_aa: CASSSNKGAGEKLFF
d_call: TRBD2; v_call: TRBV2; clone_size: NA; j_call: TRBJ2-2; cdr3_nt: TGTGCCAGCAGCCCCTTTAGCGGGGGGAACACCGGGGAGCTGTTTTTT; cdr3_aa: CASSPFSGGNTGELFF
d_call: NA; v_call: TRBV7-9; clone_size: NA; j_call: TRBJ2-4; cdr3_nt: TGTGCCAGCAGCTTAGGGCTCAAAAACATTCAGTACTTC; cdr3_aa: CASSLGLKNIQYF
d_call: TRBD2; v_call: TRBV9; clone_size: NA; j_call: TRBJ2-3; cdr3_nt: TGTGCCAGCAGCGTAGATCTGAGCGGGGGGGCCTCAGATACGCAGTATTTT; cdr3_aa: CASSVDLSGGASDTQYF
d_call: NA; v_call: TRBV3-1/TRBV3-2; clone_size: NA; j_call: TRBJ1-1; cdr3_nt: TGTGCCAGCAGCCACGGCGGCACTGAAGCTTTCTTT; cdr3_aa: CASSHGGTEAFF
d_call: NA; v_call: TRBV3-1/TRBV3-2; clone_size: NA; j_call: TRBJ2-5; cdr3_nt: TGTGCCAGCAGCCAAGGTCTAAAGTACTTC; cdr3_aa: CASSQGLKYF
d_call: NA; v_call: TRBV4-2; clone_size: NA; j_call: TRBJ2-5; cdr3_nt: TGTGCCAGCAGCCAAGGTAGCGAAGAGACCCAGTACTTC; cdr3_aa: CASSQGSEETQYF
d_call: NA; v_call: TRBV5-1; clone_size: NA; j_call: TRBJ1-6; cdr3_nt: TGCGCCAGCAGCTTGCAGGATTTTAATTCACCCCTCCACTTT; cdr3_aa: CASSLQDFNSPLHF
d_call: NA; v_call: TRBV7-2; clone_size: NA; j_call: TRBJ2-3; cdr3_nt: TGTGCCAGCAGCTTAGTAGCAGCCCGCACAGATACGCAGTATTTT; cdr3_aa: CASSLVAARTDTQYF
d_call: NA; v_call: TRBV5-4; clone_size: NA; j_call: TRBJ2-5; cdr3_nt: TGTGCCAGCAGCTCCACGGGTCGAGAGACCCAGTACTTC; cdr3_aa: CASSSTGRETQYF
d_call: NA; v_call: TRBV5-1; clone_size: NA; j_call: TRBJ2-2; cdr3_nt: TGCGCCAGCAGCTTGGCGGGGGGCCTCACCGGGGAGCTGTTTTTT; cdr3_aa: CASSLAGGLTGELFF
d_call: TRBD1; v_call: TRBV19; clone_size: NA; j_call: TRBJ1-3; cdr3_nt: TGTGCCAGTAGTATCGTACAGGGGTTCTTCCCTTCGCGCACCATATATTTT; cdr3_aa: CASSIVQGFFPSRTIYF
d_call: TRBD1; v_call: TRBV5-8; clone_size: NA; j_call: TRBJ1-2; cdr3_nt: TGTGCCAGCGCGGACAGGAATGCAGCTAACTATGGCTACACCTTC; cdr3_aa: CASADRNAANYGYTF
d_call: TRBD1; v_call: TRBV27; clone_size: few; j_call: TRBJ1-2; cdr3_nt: TGTGCCAGCAGGGCAACAGGGGGCGCAGGTGGCTACACCTTC; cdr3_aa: CASRATGGAGGYTF
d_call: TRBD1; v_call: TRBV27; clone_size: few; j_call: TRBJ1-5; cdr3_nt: TGTGCCAGCAAACGGGACAGGTATCAGCCCCAGCATTTT; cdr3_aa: CASKRDRYQPQHF
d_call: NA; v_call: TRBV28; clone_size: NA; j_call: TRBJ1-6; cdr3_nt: TGTGCCAGCAATGGGGGCCCATATAATTCACCCCTCCACTTT; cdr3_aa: CASNGGPYNSPLHF
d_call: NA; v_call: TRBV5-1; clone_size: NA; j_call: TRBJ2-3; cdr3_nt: TGCGCCAGCAGCTTGCCACAGGGAGTCACAGATACGCAGTATTTT; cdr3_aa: CASSLPQGVTDTQYF
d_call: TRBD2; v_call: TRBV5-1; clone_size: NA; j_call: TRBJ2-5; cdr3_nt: TGCGCCAGCAGCTTGGCCGCGGGGGGCGAGGAGACCCAGTACTTC; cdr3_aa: CASSLAAGGEETQYF